The rows below give T cell receptor beta chains drawn from one sample of a study of regulatory T cells in long-lasting Graves disease. TCRdb independently ran MiXCR on the multiplex PCR reads; one entry per CDR3 protein. The sample has 420,000 or so distinct CDR3 sequences, 20% to 30% seen once. The material was peripheral blood mononuclear cells (PBMCs), obtained when the disease was refractory, from a patient treated with antithyroid drugs. All receptors derive from a female donor with Graves disease. The CDR3 runs from the conserved cysteine through the conserved F or W. D genes are given only for firm matches. Where a row states a size, it is once, few, many or the class of an expanded clone; other rows omit it.

>TRBJ2-7|TRBD2|TRBV20-1|few
CSASGLAGGYEQYF
TGCAGTGCATCCGGACTAGCGGGGGGCTACGAGCAGTACTTC
>TRBJ1-1|.|TRBV28|many
CASSYRAVGEAFF
TGTGCCAGCAGTTATCGGGCGGTGGGTGAAGCTTTCTTT
>TRBJ2-7|TRBD1|TRBV7-6|.
CASSSNRGEGYEQYF
TGTGCCAGCAGCTCCAACAGGGGAGAGGGATACGAGCAGTACTTC
>TRBJ1-2|TRBD1|TRBV3-1|few
CASSQEGQGAEGYTF
TGTGCCAGCAGCCAAGAAGGTCAGGGGGCGGAAGGCTACACCTTC
>TRBJ2-7|.|TRBV20-1|many
CSATPSDTPSEQYF
TGCAGTGCCACCCCGTCGGACACTCCGTCCGAGCAGTACTTC
>TRBJ1-4|.|TRBV5-1|few
CASSEGQGMGANEKLFF
TGCGCCAGCAGCGAGGGTCAGGGGATGGGGGCTAATGAAAAACTGTTTTTT
>TRBJ2-7|TRBD1|TRBV6-4|.
CACWLTGTGTHEQYF
TGTGCCTGCTGGTTGACCGGGACAGGCACCCACGAGCAGTACTTC
>TRBJ2-1|TRBD2|TRBV10-3|many
CAISDRMGLWDEQFF
TGTGCCATCAGTGATCGTATGGGACTATGGGATGAGCAGTTCTTC
>TRBJ2-5|.|TRBV30|.
CAWSVLGTVAGETQYF
TGTGCCTGGAGTGTACTAGGGACAGTAGCGGGCGAGACCCAGTACTTC
>TRBJ2-7|.|TRBV4-3|.
CASSQDRVTRGEQYF
TGCGCCAGCAGCCAAGACCGGGTCACCCGGGGCGAGCAGTACTTC
>TRBJ2-7|.|TRBV12-3/TRBV12-4|.
CASTGQANYYEQYF
TGTGCCAGCACAGGTCAGGCGAACTACTACGAGCAGTACTTC
>TRBJ1-2|TRBD1|TRBV6-5|few
CASSLGQGGGYGYTF
TGTGCCAGCAGTTTAGGACAGGGGGGGGGCTATGGCTACACCTTC
>TRBJ1-5|.|TRBV19|.
CASSPGQANQPQHF
TGTGCCAGTAGTCCCGGACAAGCCAATCAGCCCCAGCATTTT
>TRBJ2-7|.|TRBV11-2|many
CASSLGAGVQQYF
TGTGCCAGCAGCTTAGGGGCAGGCGTTCAGCAGTACTTC
>TRBJ2-5|.|TRBV12-3/TRBV12-4|.
CASRSGATGETQYF
TGTGCCAGCAGATCCGGGGCGACTGGGGAGACCCAGTACTTC
>TRBJ2-2|.|TRBV19|many
CASSIGNTGELFF
TGTGCCAGTAGTATTGGGAACACCGGGGAGCTGTTTTTT
>TRBJ2-7|TRBD1|TRBV29-1|.
CSGRQGYASYEQYF
TGCAGCGGACGACAGGGCTACGCCTCCTACGAGCAGTACTTC
>TRBJ2-5|.|TRBV19|.
CVSSIARFQETQYF
TGTGTCAGTAGTATAGCTCGATTTCAAGAGACCCAGTACTTC
>TRBJ2-2|TRBD2|TRBV2|many
CASSEISGSTGELFF
TGTGCCAGCAGTGAGATTAGCGGGAGCACCGGGGAGCTGTTTTTT
>TRBJ2-3|TRBD1|TRBV3-1|.
CASSPTPTGTDTDTQYF
TGTGCCAGCAGCCCAACACCTACCGGGACAGACACAGATACGCAGTATTTT
>TRBJ2-1|.|TRBV4-3|few
CASSQDPGLRNEQFF
TGCGCCAGCAGCCAAGATCCCGGCCTGCGCAATGAGCAGTTCTTC
>TRBJ2-1|.|TRBV6-5|.
CASSYPKRAYNEQFF
TGTGCCAGCAGCTACCCAAAGCGGGCGTACAATGAGCAGTTCTTC
>TRBJ2-5|TRBD2|TRBV6-1|many
CASSSLLARGIGTQYF
TGTGCCAGCAGCTCCCTACTAGCGCGAGGAATCGGGACCCAGTACTTC
>TRBJ1-1|.|TRBV7-2|many
CASSLAGRSITEAFF
TGTGCCAGCAGCTTAGCGGGCAGGTCGATCACTGAAGCTTTCTTT
>TRBJ2-5|TRBD2|TRBV7-8|.
CASSFFGGVADRRKETQYF
TGTGCCAGCAGCTTCTTTGGGGGGGTAGCGGATCGGAGGAAGGAGACCCAGTACTTC
>TRBJ2-5|.|TRBV25-1|few
CASSDFRGPQETQYF
TGTGCCAGCAGTGACTTCAGGGGACCCCAAGAGACCCAGTACTTC
>TRBJ1-6|.|TRBV27|.
CASSLSARSPLHF
TGTGCCAGCAGTTTATCGGCTCGTTCACCCCTCCACTTT
>TRBJ2-5|.|TRBV20-1|.
CSARDVRGHGETQYF
TGCAGTGCTAGAGATGTCCGGGGGCATGGGGAGACCCAGTACTTC
>TRBJ1-6|.|TRBV7-2|many
CASSLVSYNSPLHF
TGTGCCAGCAGCTTAGTGTCCTATAATTCACCCCTCCACTTT
>TRBJ1-1|.|TRBV18|.
CASSKGTVNTEAFF
TGTGCCAGCTCTAAGGGGACGGTGAACACTGAAGCTTTCTTT
>TRBJ2-5|TRBD1|TRBV3-1|few
CASSPGTGTKETQYF
TGTGCCAGCAGCCCGGGGACAGGGACCAAGGAGACCCAGTACTTC
>TRBJ2-7|TRBD2|TRBV2|many
CASSGTSMAISYEQYF
TGTGCCAGCAGTGGGACTAGTATGGCTATCTCCTACGAGCAGTACTTC
>TRBJ1-6|TRBD1|TRBV19|few
CASLSSGTGDSPLHF
TGTGCCAGCCTTTCTTCCGGGACAGGGGACTCACCCCTCCACTTT
>TRBJ1-6|.|TRBV6-5|few
CASSYRGANSPLHF
TGTGCCAGCAGTTACCGGGGCGCCAATTCACCCCTCCACTTT
>TRBJ2-1|TRBD2|TRBV7-9|.
CASSPSGGRATYNEQFF
TGTGCCAGCAGCCCCTCGGGGGGGCGGGCTACGTACAATGAGCAGTTCTTC
>TRBJ2-7|.|TRBV20-1|few
CSAGGEPGEQYF
TGCAGTGCTGGGGGAGAGCCAGGGGAGCAGTACTTC
>TRBJ1-1|.|TRBV6-1|many
CASAGGRNTEAFF
TGTGCCAGCGCCGGGGGTCGGAACACTGAAGCTTTCTTT
>TRBJ2-7|.|TRBV28|many
CASSLRAYEQYF
TGTGCCAGCAGCCTCCGTGCCTACGAGCAGTACTTC
>TRBJ2-2|.|TRBV10-3|.
CAISVETPNTGELFF
TGTGCCATCAGTGTGGAGACACCGAACACCGGGGAGCTGTTTTTT
>TRBJ1-1|.|TRBV7-2|.
CASRYWAGVNTEAFF
TGTGCCAGCAGATATTGGGCGGGAGTGAACACTGAAGCTTTCTTT
>TRBJ2-2|TRBD2|TRBV11-2|.
CASSTRTSGSSGTGELFF
TGTGCCAGCAGCACACGGACTAGCGGGAGCTCTGGCACCGGGGAGCTGTTTTTT
>TRBJ2-5|TRBD2|TRBV6-1|many
CASRDTGGETQYF
TGTGCCAGCAGGGACACCGGGGGGGAGACCCAGTACTTC
>TRBJ1-5|TRBD1|TRBV15|few
CATSRDAGQLNQPQHF
TGTGCCACCAGCAGAGACGCGGGACAGCTAAATCAGCCCCAGCATTTT
>TRBJ2-5|TRBD2|TRBV27|.
CASSSRQVAGGPRETQYF
TGTGCCAGCAGTTCCCGTCAAGTAGCGGGAGGGCCTAGGGAGACCCAGTACTTC
>TRBJ1-2|.|TRBV7-2|.
CASSLQRANYGYTF
TGTGCCAGCAGCTTGCAGAGGGCTAACTATGGCTACACCTTC
>TRBJ2-5|.|TRBV5-1|.
CASDPQGGQETQYF
TGTGCCAGCGACCCCCAGGGCGGCCAAGAGACCCAGTACTTC
>TRBJ2-7|TRBD1|TRBV27|once
CASSLPGQNGEQYF
TGTGCCAGCAGTTTACCGGGACAGAATGGCGAGCAGTACTTC